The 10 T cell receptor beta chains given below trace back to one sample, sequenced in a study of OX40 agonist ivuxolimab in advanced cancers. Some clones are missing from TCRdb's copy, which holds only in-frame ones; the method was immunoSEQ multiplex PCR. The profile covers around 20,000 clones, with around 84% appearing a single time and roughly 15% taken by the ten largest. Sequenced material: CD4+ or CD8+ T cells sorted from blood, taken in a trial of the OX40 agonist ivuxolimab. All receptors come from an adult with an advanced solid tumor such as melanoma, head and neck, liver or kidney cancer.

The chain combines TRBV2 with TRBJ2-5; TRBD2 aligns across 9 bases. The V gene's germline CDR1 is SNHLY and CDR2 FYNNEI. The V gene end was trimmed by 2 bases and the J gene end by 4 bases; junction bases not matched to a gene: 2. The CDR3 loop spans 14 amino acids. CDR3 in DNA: TGTGCCAGCAGTGAACTAGCGGGGATAGAGACCCAGTACTTC. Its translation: CASSELAGIETQYF.

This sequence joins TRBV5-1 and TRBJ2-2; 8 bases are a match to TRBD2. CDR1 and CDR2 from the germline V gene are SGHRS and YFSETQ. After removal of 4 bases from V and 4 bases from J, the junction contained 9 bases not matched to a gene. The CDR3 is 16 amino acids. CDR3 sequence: CASSDTGTSLTGELFF. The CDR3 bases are TGCGCCAGCAGCGATACCGGGACTAGTCTCACCGGGGAGCTGTTTTTT. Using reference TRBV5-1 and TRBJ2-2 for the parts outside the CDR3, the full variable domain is KAGVTQTPRYLIKTRGQQVTLSCSPISGHRSVSWYQQTPGQGLQFLFEYFSETQRNKGNFPGRFSGRQFSNSRSEMNVSTLELGDSALYLCASSDTGTSLTGELFFGEGSRLTVL.

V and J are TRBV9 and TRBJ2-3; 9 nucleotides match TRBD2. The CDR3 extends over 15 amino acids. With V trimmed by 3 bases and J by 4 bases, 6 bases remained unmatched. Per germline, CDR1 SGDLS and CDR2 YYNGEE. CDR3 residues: CASSGTSASSDTQYF. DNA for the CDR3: TGTGCCAGCAGCGGGACTAGCGCGAGTTCAGATACGCAGTATTTT.

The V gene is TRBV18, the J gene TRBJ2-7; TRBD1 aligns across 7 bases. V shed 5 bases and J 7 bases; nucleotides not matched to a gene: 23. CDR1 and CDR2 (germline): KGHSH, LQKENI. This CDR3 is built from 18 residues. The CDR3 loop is CASSYRGLGRRTDGEQYF. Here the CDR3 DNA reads TGTGCCAGCTCATACAGGGGATTAGGAAGACGGACGGATGGGGAGCAGTACTTC.

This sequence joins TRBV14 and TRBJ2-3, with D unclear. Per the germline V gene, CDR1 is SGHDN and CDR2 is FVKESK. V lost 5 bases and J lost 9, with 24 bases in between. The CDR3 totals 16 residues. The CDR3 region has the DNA TGTGCCAGCAGCAACCCCCCCTATCGTGAAGATCAAACGCAGTATTTT. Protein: CASSNPPYREDQTQYF.

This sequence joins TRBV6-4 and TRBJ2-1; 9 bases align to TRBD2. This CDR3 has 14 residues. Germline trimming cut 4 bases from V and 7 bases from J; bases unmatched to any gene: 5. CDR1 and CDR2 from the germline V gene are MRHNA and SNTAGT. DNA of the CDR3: TGTGCCAGCAGTGTAGCGGGAGCTCGAAATGAGCAGTTCTTC. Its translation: CASSVAGARNEQFF.

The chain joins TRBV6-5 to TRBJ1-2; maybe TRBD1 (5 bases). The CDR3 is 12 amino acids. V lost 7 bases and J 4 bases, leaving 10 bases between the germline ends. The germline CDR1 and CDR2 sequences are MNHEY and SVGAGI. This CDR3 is CASMTDPYGYTF. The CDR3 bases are TGTGCCAGCATGACAGACCCCTATGGCTACACCTTC.

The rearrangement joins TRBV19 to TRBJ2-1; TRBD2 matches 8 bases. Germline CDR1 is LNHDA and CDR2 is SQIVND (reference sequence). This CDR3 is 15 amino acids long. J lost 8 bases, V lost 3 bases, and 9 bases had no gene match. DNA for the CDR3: TGTGCCAGTAGTATCGGGTCGGGGGGGGCGGATGAGCAGTTCTTC. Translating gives CASSIGSGGADEQFF.

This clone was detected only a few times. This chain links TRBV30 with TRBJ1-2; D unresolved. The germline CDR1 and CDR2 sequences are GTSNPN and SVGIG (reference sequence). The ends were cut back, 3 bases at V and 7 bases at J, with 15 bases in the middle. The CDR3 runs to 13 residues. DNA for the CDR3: TGTGCCTGGAGCGTCGCGGGGATGGGTGGCTACACCTTC. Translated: CAWSVAGMGGYTF.

CDR3 residues: CASSSGGGGSYWEQFF. The CDR3 DNA reads as TGCGCCAGCAGCTCTGGTGGAGGCGGGAGCTATTGGGAGCAGTTCTTC. The V and J genes are TRBV5-1 and TRBJ2-1, with TRBD2 identical over 7 bases. Germline trimming cut 3 bases from V and 10 bases from J; bases unmatched to any gene: 16. The V gene's germline CDR1 is SGHRS and CDR2 YFSETQ. The CDR3 spans 16 residues.